A single sample is the source of the 11 T cell receptor beta chains below, sequenced in a study of blood T cells in healthy people across ages. Then a second PCR, running roughly 6 to 12 cycles, was carried out with a sample-barcoded 5' primer and a J-beta primer mix. From the 5' RACE reads, TCRdb called clonotypes with MiXCR, one entry per CDR3 protein. The table includes about 760,000 distinct CDR3 sequences, around 25% detected once. This sample also belongs to another study, concerning T cells of mothers and their children.

Specimen: blood. The receptors were gathered from a boy between 10 and 17 years old in good health.

This clonotype was detected a few times. The genes are TRBV5-1 and TRBJ2-7; possible D gene TRBD2, 5 bases. Between the trimmed V and J ends, which lost 3 bases and 7 bases, there was a span of 17 bases. Germline CDR1 is SGHRS and CDR2 is YFSETQ. The CDR3 contains 14 residues. The CDR3 coding sequence is TGCGCCAGCAGCTCGGCGATGAGGGTTCATGAGCAGTACTTC. Encoded protein: CASSSAMRVHEQYF.

In DNA form, the CDR3 reads TGCGCCAGCAGCTCCAATACAGGAGGGGCCTACGAGCAGTACTTC. Translating gives CASSSNTGGAYEQYF. This chain uses TRBV5-1 with TRBJ2-7, with D tentatively TRBD2 (6 bases). The V end was cut by 3 bases, the J end by 2 bases, with 15 bases between. CDR3 length: 15 amino acids. Germline V gene data show CDR1 as SGHRS and CDR2 as YFSETQ.

The chain recombines TRBV28 with TRBJ2-1; no clear D gene. The CDR3 runs 15 residues. The germline CDR1 and CDR2 sequences are MDHEN and SYDVKM. Trimming removed 3 bases from V and 6 bases from J, with 15 bases in between. This CDR3 reads CASSFLFMTGNEQFF. CDR3 bases: TGTGCCAGCAGTTTTTTGTTTATGACTGGCAATGAGCAGTTCTTC.

The chain links TRBV29-1 to TRBJ1-2, with 7 bases lining up with TRBD1. Per the germline V gene, CDR1 is SQVTM and CDR2 is ANQGSEA. This CDR3 has 18 residues. The V gene end was trimmed by 6 bases and the J gene end by 4 bases; junction bases not matched to a gene: 23. CDR3 sequence reads: CSVMEPGQRLSTGYGYTF. The CDR3 coding sequence is TGCAGCGTAATGGAGCCGGGACAGAGGCTTAGTACGGGCTATGGCTACACCTTC.

This clonotype was observed a single time. The rearrangement joins TRBV29-1 to TRBJ1-1; the match to TRBD1 covers 7 bases. The germline V gene has CDR1 SQVTM and CDR2 ANQGSEA. The ends lost 8 bases at V and 2 bases at J; junction bases unmatched: 8. The CDR3 extends over 13 amino acids. For the CDR3, the DNA is TGCAGCTACTCGACAGGGTACAACACTGAAGCTTTCTTT. Its protein product is CSYSTGYNTEAFF.

V gene TRBV20-1 combines with J gene TRBJ2-1, with 8 bases that match TRBD2. Germline V gene lookup returns CDR1 DFQATT and CDR2 SNEGSKA (reference sequence). The CDR3 length is 15 residues. Trimming removed 3 bases from V and 8 bases from J; junction bases left unmatched: 12. Here the CDR3 DNA reads TGCAGTGCTAGTCCGGCGAGGACTAGCTGGGATGAGCAGTTCTTC. Translating gives CSASPARTSWDEQFF.

This chain joins TRBV5-1 and TRBJ1-1, with a weak D call TRBD1 (6 bases). V was pared by 0 bases and J by 6 bases, with 12 bases between. The germline V gene has CDR1 SGHRS and CDR2 YFSETQ. This CDR3 contains 14 residues. CDR3 in amino acids: CASSLAQGPSEAFF. CDR3 bases: TGCGCCAGCAGCTTGGCACAGGGCCCGTCTGAAGCTTTCTTT.

V gene TRBV6-5 combines with J gene TRBJ1-1; D is unresolved. The CDR3 is made up of 14 amino acids. The ends were cut back, 4 bases at V and 0 bases at J, with 9 bases in the middle. Germline values: CDR1 MNHEY, CDR2 SVGAGI. CDR3 nucleotides: TGTGCCAGCAGTTCGGTGATCCTGAACACTGAAGCTTTCTTT. It is translated as CASSSVILNTEAFF.

The chain uses TRBV4-3 and TRBJ2-5; D is possibly TRBD1 (6 bases). The V end was cut by 4 bases, the J end by 0 bases, with 15 bases between. The CDR3 consists of 16 residues. Germline CDR1 is LGHNA and CDR2 is YSLEER. CDR3 DNA sequence: TGCGCCAGCAGCCCCGTGGGGGCACGTAACCAAGAGACCCAGTACTTC. Its protein product is CASSPVGARNQETQYF.

This chain uses TRBV4-1 with TRBJ2-2; 11 bases fit TRBD1. Germline V lookup: CDR1 MGHRA, CDR2 YSYEKL. After removal of 1 base from V and 6 bases from J, the junction contained 1 base not matched to a gene. CDR3 length: 15 residues. The CDR3 sequence is CASSQGGQGAGELFF. The CDR3 nucleotides are TGCGCCAGCAGCCAAGGGGGACAGGGGGCCGGGGAGCTGTTTTTT.

The rearrangement links TRBV6-1 to TRBJ2-1; D gene uncertain. CDR1 is MNHNS and CDR2 is SASEGT in the germline V gene. Trimming stripped 7 bases from V and 5 bases from J, with 12 bases between. The CDR3 spans 13 residues. CDR3: CASKSREHNEQFF. CDR3 nucleotides: TGTGCCAGCAAGTCTAGAGAACACAATGAGCAGTTCTTC.